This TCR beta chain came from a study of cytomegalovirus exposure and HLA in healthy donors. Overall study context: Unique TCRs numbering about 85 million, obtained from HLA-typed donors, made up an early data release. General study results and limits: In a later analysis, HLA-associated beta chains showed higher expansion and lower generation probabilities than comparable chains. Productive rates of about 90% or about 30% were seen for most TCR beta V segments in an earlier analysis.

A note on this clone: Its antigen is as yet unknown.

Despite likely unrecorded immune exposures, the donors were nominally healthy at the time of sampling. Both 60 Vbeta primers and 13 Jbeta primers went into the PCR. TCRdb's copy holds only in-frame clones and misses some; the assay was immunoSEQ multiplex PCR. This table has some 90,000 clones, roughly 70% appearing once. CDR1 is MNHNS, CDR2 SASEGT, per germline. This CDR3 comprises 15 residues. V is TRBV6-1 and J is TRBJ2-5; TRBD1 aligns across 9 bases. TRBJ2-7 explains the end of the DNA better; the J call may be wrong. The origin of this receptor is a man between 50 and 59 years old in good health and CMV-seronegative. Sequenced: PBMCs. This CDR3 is CASGPDRGMTYEQYF. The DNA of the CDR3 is TGTGCCAGCGGACCCGACAGGGGGATGACCTACGAGCAGTACTTC.